These T cell receptor beta chains were read from a single sample in a study of a mutant IDH1 vaccine in newly diagnosed glioma. Data came from immunoSEQ multiplex PCR; TCRdb stores just in-frame clones and leaves some out. The repertoire has over 50,000 clones, 70% to 90% of them found once; the top ten carry approximately 4.6%. The antigens for these receptors are not known. Sequenced material: PBMCs, taken from a glioma patient whose treatment included an IDH1 peptide vaccine. The receptor set was obtained from a woman in her thirties or forties with glioma. Each CDR3 is given with its conserved first and last residue. A D gene is named only where the DNA matches it firmly. Some rows mark clone size as missing; the rest say once, few, many or name a class of expanded clone.

d_call clone_size j_call v_call cdr3_length cdr3_nt cdr3_aa
TRBD1 - TRBJ1-2 TRBV19 15 TGTGCCAGTAGTATTTGGGACAGGGGCAACTATGGCTACACCTTC CASSIWDRGNYGYTF
- - TRBJ1-1 TRBV4-3 16 TGCGCCAGCAGCCAAGAAGGTAGGGTTGGGCTCCCTGAAGCTTTCTTT CASSQEGRVGLPEAFF
- - TRBJ2-3 TRBV6-1 15 TGTGCCAGCAGTGGATACGGGGGCCTCACAGATACGCAGTATTTT CASSGYGGLTDTQYF
- - TRBJ2-1 TRBV5-4 15 TGTGCCAGCAGCTTTGACAGAAGCTCCTACAATGAGCAGTTCTTC CASSFDRSSYNEQFF
- - TRBJ2-7 TRBV6-5 15 TGTGCCAGCAGACCCGCCCTACTCGGCTCCTACGAGCAGTACTTC CASRPALLGSYEQYF
TRBD1 - TRBJ2-1 TRBV9 15 TGTGCCAGCAGCGTACAGGGGGCTAGTTACAATGAGCAGTTCTTC CASSVQGASYNEQFF
TRBD2 once TRBJ2-5 TRBV6-5 14 TGTGCCAGCAGGCTAGCGGGGGGGCCGGGGACCCAGTACTTC CASRLAGGPGTQYF
- - TRBJ1-1 TRBV21-1 15 TGTGCCAGCAGCAGGTTGGGGACAGGGACGTCTGAAGCTTTCTTT CASSRLGTGTSEAFF
- - TRBJ2-3 TRBV14 13 TGTGCCAGCAGCCAAGACGGGACAGATACGCAGTATTTT CASSQDGTDTQYF
- - TRBJ2-7 TRBV5-5 13 TGTGCCAGCAGATCGAGCGGAACCTACGAGCAGTACTTC CASRSSGTYEQYF
TRBD2 - TRBJ2-1 TRBV19 16 TGTGCCAGTAGTATAGCCCGGCTAGCGGGGGCCCTAAAGCAGTTCTTC CASSIARLAGALKQFF
- - TRBJ1-6 TRBV19 16 TGTGCCAGTAGTCCCCGGGAGTTGACACATAATTCACCCCTCCACTTT CASSPRELTHNSPLHF